This T cell receptor beta chain was captured in a study of identifying expanded T cells in peripheral blood. Overall study findings and caveats: Approximately two-week clone count variance significantly increased as total template count grew. Technical replicates showed roughly 1.2 changed clones; about two weeks about 16.4; four weeks 19.

Trimming left V 0 bases short and J 5 bases short, with 8 bases between. This CDR3 comprises 13 residues. CDR1 and CDR2 from the germline V gene are SQVTM and ANQGSEA. Repertoires were generated with immunoSEQ multiplex PCR, while TCRdb's copy carries only in-frame clones and drops some. This sample has 81,000 or so clones, with around 84% found just once. During the collection period, no donor immune events like infections were recorded. Worth noting for this clone: Antigen: not known.

The chain joins TRBV29-1 to TRBJ2-1; D is unclear. This clonotype was obtained from a person aged 18-70 years in good health. Sequenced material: blood. In nucleotides, the CDR3 is TGCAGCGTTGAAGATCTGTCCGACAATGAGCAGTTCTTC. Translation: CSVEDLSDNEQFF.